Described below is a single T cell receptor beta chain sequence and its context. Its antigen is unknown. Execution of the assay was at deep level. Clones were read by immunoSEQ multiplex PCR, and TCRdb kept only the in-frame ones, dropping some. The data contain approximately 2,000,000 clones, about 93% of them singletons. The source of the sample is a study of shared clonotypes between healthy human individuals. The naive CD8 fraction comprised CD45RO-negative cells positively selected for CCR7 and excluded terminally differentiated effector memory CD45RA+ cells. Findings and caveats of the study: Richness estimates generally favored naive over memory subsets.

The germline V gene has CDR1 LNHDA and CDR2 SQIVND (reference sequence). CDR3 length: 16 residues. V was trimmed by 3 bases and J by 3 bases, leaving 17 bases between them. The receptor comes from a man between 18 and 29 years old in good health. Some clones in this sample may be carry-over from other donors' samples. The chain couples TRBV19 to TRBJ1-2; D might be TRBD1 (5 bases). The sample consisted of naive CD8+ T cells from PBMCs. CDR3 nucleotides: TGTGCCAGTAGTATGAGGGGCAGGGTGGGTTACTATGGCTACACCTTC. The encoded protein is CASSMRGRVGYYGYTF.